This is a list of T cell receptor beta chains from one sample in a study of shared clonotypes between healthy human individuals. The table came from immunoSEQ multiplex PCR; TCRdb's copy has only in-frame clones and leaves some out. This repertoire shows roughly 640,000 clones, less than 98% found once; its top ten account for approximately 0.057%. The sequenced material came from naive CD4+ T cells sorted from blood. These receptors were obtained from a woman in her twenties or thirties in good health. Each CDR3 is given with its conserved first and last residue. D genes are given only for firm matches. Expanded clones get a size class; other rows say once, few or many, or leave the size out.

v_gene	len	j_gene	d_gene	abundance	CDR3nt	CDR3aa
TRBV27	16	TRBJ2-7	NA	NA	TGTGCCAGCAGTTTAACTAGACAGTTGATTTGGAACGAGCAGTACTTC	CASSLTRQLIWNEQYF
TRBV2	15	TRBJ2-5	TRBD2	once	TGTGCCAGCAGTGAAGGAGCGGGAGGGCCGGCGGCCCAGTACTTC	CASSEGAGGPAAQYF
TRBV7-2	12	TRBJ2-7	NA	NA	TGTGCCAGCAGCTCGTGGGGTTACGAGCAGTACTTC	CASSSWGYEQYF
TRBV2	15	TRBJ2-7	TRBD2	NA	TGTGCCAGCAGAGGTGGAGCGGGAGGGCCGTACGAGCAGTACTTC	CASRGGAGGPYEQYF
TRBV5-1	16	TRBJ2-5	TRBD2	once	TGCGCCAGCAGCTTACTAGCGGGCCCTGGGGGGGAGACCCAGTACTTC	CASSLLAGPGGETQYF
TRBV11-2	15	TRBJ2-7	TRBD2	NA	TGTGCCAGTCGACCGGGACTAGCGGGAGGTTGGGAGCAGTACTTC	CASRPGLAGGWEQYF
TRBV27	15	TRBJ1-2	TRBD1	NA	TGTGCCAGCCGAATCGCTTGGGACAGCTCCTATGGCTACACCTTC	CASRIAWDSSYGYTF
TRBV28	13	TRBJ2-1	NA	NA	TGTGCCAGCAGCTACAGGGTAGGTAATGAGCAGTTCTTC	CASSYRVGNEQFF
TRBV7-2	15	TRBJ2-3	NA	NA	TGTGCCAGCAGCCCCAGGAGGGCACCCACAGATACGCAGTATTTT	CASSPRRAPTDTQYF
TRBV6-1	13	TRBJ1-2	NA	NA	TGTGCCAGCAGTCGAGTCGGAAACTATGGCTACACCTTC	CASSRVGNYGYTF
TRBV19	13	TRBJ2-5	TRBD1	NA	TGTGCCAGTAGCCGACAGGGGAGACAGACCCAGTACTTC	CASSRQGRQTQYF
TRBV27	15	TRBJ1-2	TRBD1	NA	TGTGCCAGCAGTTTATCGCCCGGGACAGGGAAGGGCTACACCTTC	CASSLSPGTGKGYTF
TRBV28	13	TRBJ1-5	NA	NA	TGTGCCAGCAGTTTGCAGCTAAATCAGCCCCAGCATTTT	CASSLQLNQPQHF
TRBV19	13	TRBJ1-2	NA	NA	TGTGCCAGTAGCCAAACAGGGTCCTATGGCTACACCTTC	CASSQTGSYGYTF
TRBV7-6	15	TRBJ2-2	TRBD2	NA	TGTGCCAGCAGCCTAGGCGGGGGGCACACCGGGGAGCTGTTTTTT	CASSLGGGHTGELFF
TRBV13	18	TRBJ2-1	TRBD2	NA	TGTGCCAGCAGCTTCTCCCCCCATAGCGGGGGAGGAGCAAGGGAGCAGTTCTTC	CASSFSPHSGGGAREQFF
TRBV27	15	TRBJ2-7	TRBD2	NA	TGTGCCAGCAGTTTCAGTGGGCTAGCGGGAGTGGGGCAGTACTTC	CASSFSGLAGVGQYF
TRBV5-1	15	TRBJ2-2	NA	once	TGCGCCAGCAGCTGGGAGGCACAGGGGCAGGGGGAGCTGTTTTTT	CASSWEAQGQGELFF
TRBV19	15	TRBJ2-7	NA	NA	TGTGCCAGTAGTATAGTTGGGATCGTCTCCTACGAGCAGTACTTC	CASSIVGIVSYEQYF
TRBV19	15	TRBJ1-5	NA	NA	TGTGCCAGTAGTATGGCCGGGGGCCCGGATCAGCCCCAGCATTTT	CASSMAGGPDQPQHF
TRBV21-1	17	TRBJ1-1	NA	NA	TGTGCCAGCAGCAATCCCCCCCGGGACAGGGGGCTAAGCGGAGCTTTCTTT	CASSNPPRDRGLSGAFF
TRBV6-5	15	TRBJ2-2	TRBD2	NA	TGTGCCAGCAGCACCCTGAGGGGAGGGGCCGGGGAGCTGTTTTTT	CASSTLRGGAGELFF
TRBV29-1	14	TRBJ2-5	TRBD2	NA	TGCAGCGCCGCCCCGCGACTAGCCCAAGAGACCCAGTACTTC	CSAAPRLAQETQYF
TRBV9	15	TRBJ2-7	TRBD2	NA	TGTGCCAGCAGCGTAGAGTCTAGCGGACCCTACGAGCAGTACTTC	CASSVESSGPYEQYF
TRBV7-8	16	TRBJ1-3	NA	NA	TGTGCCAGCAGCTTAGCATTGCTGAGCTCTGGAAACACCATATATTTT	CASSLALLSSGNTIYF
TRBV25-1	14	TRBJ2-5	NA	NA	TGTGCCAGCAGTGATTGGGGGACGGTGGAGACCCAGTACTTC	CASSDWGTVETQYF
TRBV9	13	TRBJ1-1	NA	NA	TGTGCCAGCAACGACCTCCTAGGCACTGAAGCTTTCTTT	CASNDLLGTEAFF
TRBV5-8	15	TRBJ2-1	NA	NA	TGTGCCAGCAGCTCCACCGTCGGGGCCTCCGTTGAGCAGTTCTTC	CASSSTVGASVEQFF
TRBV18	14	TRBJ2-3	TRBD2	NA	TGTGCCAGCTCAGCGACTAGCTGGGCAGATACGCAGTATTTT	CASSATSWADTQYF
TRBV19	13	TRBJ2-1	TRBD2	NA	TGTGCCAGTAGTGGGGGTCGGGGGGTCTCGGTTGTCTTC	CASSGGRGVSVVF
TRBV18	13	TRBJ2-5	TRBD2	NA	TGTGCCAGCTCGTTGCAGGGAGGGGAGACCCAGTACTTC	CASSLQGGETQYF
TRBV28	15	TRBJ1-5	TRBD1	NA	TGTGCCAGCAGCCCCAGGCAGGGGGACTATCAGCCCCAGCATTTT	CASSPRQGDYQPQHF
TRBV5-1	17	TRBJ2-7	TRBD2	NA	TGCGCCAGCAGCTTGGTTGGACTAGCGGGAGGGCCGTACGAGCAGTACTTC	CASSLVGLAGGPYEQYF
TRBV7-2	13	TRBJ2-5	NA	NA	TGTGCCAGAGAGGGACTGGGTAAAGAGACCCAGTACTTC	CAREGLGKETQYF
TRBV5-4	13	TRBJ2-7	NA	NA	TGTGCCAGCAGCTTGAGGGGTTTCTACGAGCAGTACTTC	CASSLRGFYEQYF
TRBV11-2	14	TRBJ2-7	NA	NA	TGTGCCAGCAGCAGACCCACTATCTCCTACGAGCAGTACTTC	CASSRPTISYEQYF
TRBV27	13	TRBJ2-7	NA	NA	TGTGCCAGCAGTTTAGCGGGACCCTACGAGCAGTACTTC	CASSLAGPYEQYF
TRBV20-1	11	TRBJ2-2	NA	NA	TGCAGTGCTTTTCTATTAGGGGAGCTGTTTTTT	CSAFLLGELFF
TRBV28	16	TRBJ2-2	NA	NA	TGTGCCAGCAGTTGGTTTACAGGTCCTCCAACCGGGGAGCTGTTTTTT	CASSWFTGPPTGELFF
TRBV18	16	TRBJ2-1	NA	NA	TGTGCCAGCTCACCCCGGGAAGGGAATCTGAACAATGAGCAGTTCTTC	CASSPREGNLNNEQFF
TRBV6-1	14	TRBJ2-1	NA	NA	TGTGCCAGCAATAGTAGGGGCCTCTACAATGAGCAGTTCTTC	CASNSRGLYNEQFF
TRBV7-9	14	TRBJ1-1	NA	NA	TGTGCCAGCAGCTTACAACAAGAGAACACTGAAGCTTTCTTT	CASSLQQENTEAFF
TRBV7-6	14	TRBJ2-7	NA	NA	TGTGCCAGCAGCCCCGGGGTCTCCTCCTACGAGCAGTACTTC	CASSPGVSSYEQYF
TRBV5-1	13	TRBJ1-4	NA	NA	TGCGCCAGCAGCTTGTCCCTTAATGAAAAACTGTTTTTT	CASSLSLNEKLFF
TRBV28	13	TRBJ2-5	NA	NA	TGTGCCAGCAGTTTCGGGGGCCAAGAGACCCAGTACTTC	CASSFGGQETQYF
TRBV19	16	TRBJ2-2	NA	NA	TGTGCCAGTAGTATAGAGGGACTCCCGAACACCGGGGAGCTGTTTTTT	CASSIEGLPNTGELFF
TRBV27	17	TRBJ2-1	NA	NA	TGTGCCAGCCGACAGCGGACGGCGAGGAGTCTCTACAATGAGCAGTTCTTC	CASRQRTARSLYNEQFF
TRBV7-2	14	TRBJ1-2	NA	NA	TGTGCCAGCACCCGAGCGGCAGGGTTGTATGGCTACACCTTC	CASTRAAGLYGYTF
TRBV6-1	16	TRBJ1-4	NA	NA	TGTGCCAGCAGTGGGGCCACAGGGACAACTAATGAAAAACTGTTTTTT	CASSGATGTTNEKLFF
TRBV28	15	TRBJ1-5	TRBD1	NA	TGTGCCAGCAGCCACCGACAGGGGAACAATCAGCCCCAGCATTTT	CASSHRQGNNQPQHF
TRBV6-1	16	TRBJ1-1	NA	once	TGTGCCAGCAGTGCACGATTAGGGGGGGGTATAACTGAAGCTTTCTTT	CASSARLGGGITEAFF
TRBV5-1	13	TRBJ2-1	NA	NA	TGCGCCAGCAGCTTGGTTTTAGGTAATGAGCAGTTCTTC	CASSLVLGNEQFF
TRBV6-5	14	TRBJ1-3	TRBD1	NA	TGTGCCAGCGCCCCGGACAGGGCAGAAAACACCATATATTTT	CASAPDRAENTIYF